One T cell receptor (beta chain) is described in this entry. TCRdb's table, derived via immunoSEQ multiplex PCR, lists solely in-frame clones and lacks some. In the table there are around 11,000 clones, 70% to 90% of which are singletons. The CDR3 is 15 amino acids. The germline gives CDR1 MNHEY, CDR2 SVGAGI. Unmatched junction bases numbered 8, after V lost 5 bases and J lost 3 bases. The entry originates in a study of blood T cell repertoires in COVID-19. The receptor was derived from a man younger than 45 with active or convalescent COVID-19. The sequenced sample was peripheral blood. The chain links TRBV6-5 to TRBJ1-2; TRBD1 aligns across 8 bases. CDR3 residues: CASSPGTGADYGYTF. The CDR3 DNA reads TGTGCCAGCAGTCCAGGGACAGGCGCCGACTATGGCTACACCTTC.